This T cell receptor beta chain was identified in a study of T cell repertoires in cytomegalovirus infection. Study as a whole: CMV infection together with matching HLA type was indicated by public TCR beta signatures. Study outcomes and limitations: CMV carriers with the relevant HLA were identified by cumulative public TCR beta family frequency. Across the ex vivo response, the dominant clonotypes were HLA-C-restricted CMV-specific TCR beta clonotypes.

Note on this clonotype: Its antigen is not known.

The ends lost 6 bases at V and 7 bases at J; junction bases unmatched: 12. CDR3 length: 15 amino acids. Germline CDR1 and CDR2: MDHEN and SYDVKM. From the reads, TCRdb called clonotypes with MiXCR, one entry per CDR3 protein. This table holds 200,000 to 300,000 distinct CDR3 sequences, approximately 9% found once. The clonotype comes from a human donor in good health (CMV status not recorded). Some clones in this sample may be carry-over from other donors' samples. V is TRBV28 and J is TRBJ1-2, with 9 bases that match TRBD1. The sample comprised PBMCs. The CDR3 protein is CASSTTTGGVRGYTF. The CDR3 DNA reads as TGTGCCAGCAGCACCACAACAGGGGGCGTTCGTGGCTACACCTTC.